Described below is a single TCR beta chain sequence and its context. The sample is drawn from a study of shared clonotypes between healthy human individuals. Only in-frame clones appear in the TCRdb table, and some are missing; sequencing was by immunoSEQ multiplex PCR. The sample has 2 million to 2.5 million clones, around 93% seen once. The sequencing input was naive CD4+ T cells from PBMCs. Subset given: CD45RA+ positively selected. The TCR sequence derives from a man between 18 and 35 years old in good health. Some clones in this sample may be carry-over from other donors' samples.

The DNA of the CDR3 is TGTGCCAGCAGTCCATCGACACCCACTAATGAAAAACTGTTTTTT. Protein: CASSPSTPTNEKLFF. The gene calls are TRBV28 and TRBJ1-4; D gene uncertain. CDR3 size: 15 residues. CDR1 is MDHEN and CDR2 is SYDVKM in the germline V gene. Trimming left V 5 bases short and J 2 bases short, with 12 bases between.